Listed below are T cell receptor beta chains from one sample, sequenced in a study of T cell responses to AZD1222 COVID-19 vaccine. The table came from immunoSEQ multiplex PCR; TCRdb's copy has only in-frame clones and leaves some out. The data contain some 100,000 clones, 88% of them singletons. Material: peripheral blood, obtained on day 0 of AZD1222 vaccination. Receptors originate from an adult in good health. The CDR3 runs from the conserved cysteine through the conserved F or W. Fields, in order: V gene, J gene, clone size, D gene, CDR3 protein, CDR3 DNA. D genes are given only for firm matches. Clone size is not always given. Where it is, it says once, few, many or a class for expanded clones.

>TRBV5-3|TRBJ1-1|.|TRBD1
CARSWDRGQLGTEAFF
TGTGCCAGAAGCTGGGACAGGGGGCAATTAGGCACTGAAGCTTTCTTT
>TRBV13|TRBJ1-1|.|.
CASSLRGNTEAFF
TGTGCCAGCAGCTTGCGGGGGAACACTGAAGCTTTCTTT
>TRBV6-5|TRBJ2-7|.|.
CASGGAAYEQYF
TGTGCCAGCGGGGGGGCCGCCTACGAGCAGTACTTC
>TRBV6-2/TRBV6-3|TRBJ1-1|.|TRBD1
CASSDPGTDRATEAFF
TGTGCCAGCAGTGATCCCGGGACGGACAGGGCCACTGAAGCTTTCTTT
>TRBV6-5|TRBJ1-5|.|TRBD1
CASSRTGWSNQPQHF
TGTGCCAGCAGTCGGACAGGGTGGAGCAATCAGCCCCAGCATTTT
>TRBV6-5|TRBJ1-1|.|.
CASSQGWETEAFF
TGTGCCAGCAGTCAGGGGTGGGAGACTGAAGCTTTCTTT
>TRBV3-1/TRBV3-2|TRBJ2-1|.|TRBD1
CASSNEGQGIYNEQFF
TGTGCCAGCAGCAACGAGGGACAGGGAATTTACAATGAGCAGTTCTTC
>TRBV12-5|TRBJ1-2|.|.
CASGLLGYGYTF
TGTGCTAGTGGTTTATTGGGCTATGGCTACACCTTC
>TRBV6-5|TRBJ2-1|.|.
CASSQNRVAYEQFF
TGTGCCAGCAGCCAAAACAGGGTTGCCTATGAGCAGTTCTTC
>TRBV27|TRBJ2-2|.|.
CASRRVVTGELFF
TGTGCCAGCAGGAGAGTCGTAACCGGGGAGCTGTTTTTT
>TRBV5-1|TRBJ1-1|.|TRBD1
CASSLEPGQGAVGEAFF
TGCGCCAGCAGCTTGGAACCGGGACAGGGGGCTGTCGGTGAAGCTTTCTTT
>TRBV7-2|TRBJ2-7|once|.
CASSLGPGDHEQYF
TGTGCCAGCAGCTTAGGGCCAGGGGACCACGAGCAGTACTTC
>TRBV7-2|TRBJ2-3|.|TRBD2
CASSDSGGNTDTQYF
TGTGCCAGCAGCGATAGCGGGGGGAACACAGATACGCAGTATTTT
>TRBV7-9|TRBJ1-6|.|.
CASSLDGTTIVNSPLHF
TGTGCCAGCAGCTTAGATGGGACTACTATTGTTAATTCACCCCTCCACTTT
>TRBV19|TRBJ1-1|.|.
CASSIDGWTEAFF
TGTGCCAGTAGTATAGATGGTTGGACTGAAGCTTTCTTT
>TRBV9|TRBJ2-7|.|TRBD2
CASSAGSGGVYEQYF
TGTGCCAGCAGCGCCGGGAGCGGGGGTGTTTACGAGCAGTACTTC
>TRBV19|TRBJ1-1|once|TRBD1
CASSMETGKNTEAFF
TGTGCCAGTAGTATGGAGACAGGGAAGAACACTGAAGCTTTCTTT
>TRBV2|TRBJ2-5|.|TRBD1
CASSRTGFGETQYF
TGTGCCAGCAGCCGGACAGGGTTCGGGGAGACCCAGTACTTC
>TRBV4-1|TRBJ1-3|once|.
CASRGAGNTIYF
TGCGCCAGCCGGGGGGCAGGAAACACCATATATTTT
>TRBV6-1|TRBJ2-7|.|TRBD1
CASSELGTGSGEQYF
TGTGCCAGCAGTGAATTAGGGACAGGGTCCGGCGAGCAGTACTTC